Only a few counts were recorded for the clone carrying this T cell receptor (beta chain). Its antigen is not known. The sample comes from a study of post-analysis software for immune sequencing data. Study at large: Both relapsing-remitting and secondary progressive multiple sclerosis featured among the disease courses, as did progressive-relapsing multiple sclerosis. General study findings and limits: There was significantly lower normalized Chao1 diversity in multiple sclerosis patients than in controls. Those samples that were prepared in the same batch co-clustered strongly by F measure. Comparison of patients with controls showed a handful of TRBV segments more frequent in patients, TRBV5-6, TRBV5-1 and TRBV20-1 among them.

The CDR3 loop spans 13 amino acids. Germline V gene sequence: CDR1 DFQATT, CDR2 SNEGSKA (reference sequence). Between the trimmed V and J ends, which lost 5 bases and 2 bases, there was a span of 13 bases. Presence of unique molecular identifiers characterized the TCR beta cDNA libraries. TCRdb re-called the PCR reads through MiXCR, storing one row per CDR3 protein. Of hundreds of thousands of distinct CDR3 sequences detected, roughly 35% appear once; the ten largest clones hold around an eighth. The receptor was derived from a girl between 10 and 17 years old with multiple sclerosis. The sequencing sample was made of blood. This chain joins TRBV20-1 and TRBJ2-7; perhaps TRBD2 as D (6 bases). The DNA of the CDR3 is TGCAGTGCTTACGGGGGTAGGACCTACGAGCAGTACTTC. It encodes CSAYGGRTYEQYF.